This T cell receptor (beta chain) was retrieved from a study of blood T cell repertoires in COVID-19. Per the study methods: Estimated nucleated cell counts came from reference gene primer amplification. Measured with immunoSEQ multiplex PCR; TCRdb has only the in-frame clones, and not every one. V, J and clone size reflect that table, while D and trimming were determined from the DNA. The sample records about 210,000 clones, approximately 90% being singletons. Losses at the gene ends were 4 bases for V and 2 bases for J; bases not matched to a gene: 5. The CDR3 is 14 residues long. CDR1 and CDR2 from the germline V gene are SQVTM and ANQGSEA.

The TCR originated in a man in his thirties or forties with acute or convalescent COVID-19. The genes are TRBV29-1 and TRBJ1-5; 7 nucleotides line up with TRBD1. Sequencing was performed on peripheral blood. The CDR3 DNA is TGCAGCGTTGCCGTAGGACAGGGCAATCAGCCCCAGCATTTT. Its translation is CSVAVGQGNQPQHF.